Listed below are T cell receptor beta chains from one sample, sequenced in a study of OX40 agonist ivuxolimab in advanced cancers. Sequenced by immunoSEQ multiplex PCR; TCRdb stores in-frame clones only, minus some. The data contain roughly 64,000 clones, about four fifths of them singletons. The specimen comprised CD4+ or CD8+ T cells sorted from blood, sampled in a trial of the OX40 agonist ivuxolimab. The source of these receptors is an adult with an advanced solid tumor such as melanoma, head and neck, liver or kidney cancer. CDR3s include the opening cysteine and the closing phenylalanine or tryptophan. D genes are given only for firm matches. The size of a clone is reported for some rows only, either as once, few or many, or as a class for expanded clones.

D gene | clone size | J gene | V gene | CDR3 protein | CDR3 DNA
- | - | TRBJ2-7 | TRBV5-1 | CASSLGGRGRVNEQYF | TGCGCCAGCAGCTTGGGGGGGCGTGGGAGGGTCAACGAGCAGTACTTC
- | - | TRBJ1-2 | TRBV6-5 | CASHGNYGYTF | TGTGCCAGCCACGGGAACTATGGCTACACCTTC
- | - | TRBJ2-1 | TRBV9 | CASSPLGGGASEQFF | TGTGCCAGCAGCCCCCTTGGAGGGGGGGCTAGTGAGCAGTTCTTC
- | - | TRBJ1-1 | TRBV7-8 | CASSLGDRKAFF | TGTGCCAGCAGCTTAGGTGACAGGAAAGCTTTCTTT
TRBD1 | - | TRBJ2-2 | TRBV27 | CASSSDITRQGTGELFF | TGTGCCAGCAGTTCCGATATAACCCGACAGGGAACCGGGGAGCTGTTTTTT
- | - | TRBJ1-1 | TRBV5-5 | CASSLEGWNTEAFF | TGTGCCAGCAGCTTGGAAGGCTGGAACACTGAAGCTTTCTTT
TRBD2 | - | TRBJ2-1 | TRBV11-2 | CASSFRREGQVGNEQFF | TGTGCCAGCAGCTTTAGGCGGGAGGGCCAGGTCGGAAATGAGCAGTTCTTC
- | - | TRBJ1-2 | TRBV5-6 | CASSANSNYGYTF | TGTGCCAGCAGCGCTAACTCTAACTATGGCTACACCTTC
- | few | TRBJ1-6 | TRBV7-2 | CASSSGEGGLYSPLHF | TGTGCCAGCAGCTCCGGGGAGGGGGGGCTGTATTCACCCCTCCACTTT
- | - | TRBJ2-3 | TRBV30 | CAWSEVGGTDTQYF | TGTGCCTGGAGTGAGGTAGGGGGCACAGATACGCAGTATTTT
TRBD1 | - | TRBJ1-2 | TRBV7-8 | CASSFQGGLDGYTF | TGTGCCAGCAGTTTCCAGGGGGGACTGGATGGCTACACCTTC
- | - | TRBJ2-3 | TRBV11-1 | CASSHLQEVDTQYF | TGTGCCAGCAGCCATTTGCAGGAGGTAGATACGCAGTATTTT
- | once | TRBJ1-5 | TRBV5-1 | CASSRDGTPNQPQHF | TGCGCCAGCAGCAGGGATGGGACACCAAATCAGCCCCAGCATTTT
- | - | TRBJ1-6 | TRBV5-4 | CASSVDRGFNSPLHF | TGTGCCAGCAGCGTCGACAGAGGATTTAATTCACCCCTCCACTTT
TRBD1 | - | TRBJ1-2 | TRBV5-1 | CASSPSRGAPAMYGYTF | TGCGCCAGCAGCCCCAGCAGGGGGGCCCCAGCGATGTATGGCTACACCTTC
- | - | TRBJ1-1 | TRBV7-8 | CASSLRPVGTEAFF | TGTGCCAGCAGCTTACGACCTGTCGGCACTGAAGCTTTCTTT
- | - | TRBJ2-2 | TRBV7-3 | CASSIRHSSTGELFF | TGTGCCAGCAGCATTCGTCACAGTAGCACCGGGGAGCTGTTTTTT
TRBD2 | - | TRBJ2-2 | TRBV11-3 | CASSGWEGSGELFF | TGTGCCAGCAGCGGTTGGGAGGGGTCCGGGGAGCTGTTTTTT
- | - | TRBJ2-1 | TRBV7-2 | CASSLGRDRRHFF | TGTGCCAGCAGCTTAGGTCGGGACCGAAGACATTTCTTC
- | - | TRBJ2-1 | TRBV5-4 | CASSLQGNEQFF | TGTGCCAGCAGCTTACAAGGGAATGAGCAGTTCTTC
TRBD1 | - | TRBJ2-5 | TRBV2 | CASSDRTGSGETQYF | TGTGCCAGCAGTGACCGGACAGGGTCAGGGGAGACCCAGTACTTC
- | - | TRBJ2-1 | TRBV19 | CASSIRLVIRNEQFF | TGTGCCAGTAGTATTCGACTAGTTATTCGCAATGAGCAGTTCTTC
- | - | TRBJ2-1 | TRBV5-4 | CASSSQGPSYNEQLF | TGTGCCAGCAGCTCACAGGGCCCTAGCTACAATGAGCAGCTCTTC
- | - | TRBJ2-2 | TRBV5-4 | CASSFGGDTGELFF | TGTGCCAGCAGCTTTGGAGGGGACACCGGGGAGCTGTTTTTT
TRBD1 | - | TRBJ1-2 | TRBV27 | CASRRSTGTGSYGYTF | TGTGCCAGCAGGCGGTCGACAGGGACTGGGTCCTATGGCTACACCTTC
- | - | TRBJ1-4 | TRBV6-5 | CASARPEAFEKLFF | TGTGCCAGTGCTCGCCCGGAAGCGTTTGAAAAACTGTTTTTT
TRBD1 | - | TRBJ2-7 | TRBV18 | CASSLGQGGYEQYF | TGTGCCAGCTCACTAGGACAGGGAGGCTACGAGCAGTACTTC
- | - | TRBJ1-4 | TRBV30 | CAWSVDRQNEKLFF | TGTGCCTGGAGTGTGGACAGACAGAATGAAAAACTGTTTTTT
- | - | TRBJ2-6 | TRBV19 | CASMVTSGANVLTF | TGTGCCAGTATGGTAACCTCTGGGGCCAACGTCCTGACTTTC
TRBD1 | few | TRBJ1-5 | TRBV6-5 | CASRKRQGNNQPQHF | TGTGCCAGCAGAAAAAGACAGGGCAATAATCAGCCCCAGCATTTT
- | - | TRBJ2-1 | TRBV13 | CASSSAIPIWNEQFF | TGTGCCAGCAGCTCAGCGATCCCCATTTGGAATGAGCAGTTCTTC